This T cell receptor beta chain was sequenced in a study of identifying expanded T cells in peripheral blood. The data were produced by immunoSEQ multiplex PCR, yet TCRdb's version contains in-frame clones alone and is incomplete. The sample gives roughly 90,000 clones, about 88% of which show up once; just under 4.5% is in the top ten. The J segment lost 2 bases and the V segment lost 4 bases, leaving 4 bases of the junction unmatched. The CDR3 contains 14 residues. The germline gives CDR1 MNHNS, CDR2 SASEGT. The sequence derives from a person between 18 and 75 years old in good health. Sequenced: blood. The chain carries TRBV6-1 and TRBJ1-1; TRBD1 aligns across 7 bases. The CDR3 DNA reads as TGTGCCAGCAGTGTGAGACAGGGTAACACTGAAGCTTTCTTT. Translation: CASSVRQGNTEAFF.